This is a list of T cell receptor beta chains from one sample in a study of blood T cell repertoires in COVID-19. The protocol was immunoSEQ multiplex PCR, while the TCRdb copy is restricted to in-frame clones and leaves out a portion. Of about 210,000 clones listed, around 81% were seen once; the top ten hold more than 8.5%. The material sequenced was PBMCs or T cells enriched from blood (not recorded which). The receptors stem from a woman aged 50 to 60 with acute COVID-19. CDR3s include the opening cysteine and the closing phenylalanine or tryptophan. D genes are given only for firm matches. Part of the rows lack a size; the others show once, few, many or a class for expanded clones.

.	.	TRBV11-3	TRBJ1-1	CASSWRGGTNTEAFF	TGTGCCAGCAGCTGGAGGGGGGGGACGAACACTGAAGCTTTCTTT
TRBD1	few	TRBV4-2	TRBJ1-3	CASSPSTGGTGNTIYF	TGTGCCAGCAGCCCTTCGACAGGGGGCACTGGAAACACCATATATTTT
.	few	TRBV28	TRBJ1-1	CASSYGWQGNTEAFF	TGTGCCAGCAGTTATGGTTGGCAGGGGAACACTGAAGCTTTCTTT
TRBD1	.	TRBV5-3	TRBJ2-2	CARSQNRDRAPGELFF	TGTGCCAGAAGCCAGAACCGGGACAGGGCCCCCGGGGAGCTGTTTTTT
.	.	TRBV5-1	TRBJ2-6	CASSPSGGQAIGLSGANVLTF	TGCGCCAGCAGCCCCTCCGGAGGGCAGGCGATAGGGTTGTCTGGGGCCAACGTCCTGACTTTC
.	.	TRBV3-1/TRBV3-2	TRBJ1-4	CASSPTGTGEKLFF	TGTGCCAGCAGCCCGACGGGAACGGGGGAAAAACTGTTTTTT
TRBD1	.	TRBV19	TRBJ1-5	CASSPQTGTNQPQHF	TGTGCCAGTAGTCCACAGACAGGGACCAATCAGCCCCAGCATTTT
.	many	TRBV4-3	TRBJ2-3	CASSQALPSGFISTDTQYF	TGCGCCAGCAGCCAGGCCCTCCCCAGCGGGTTCATTAGCACAGATACGCAGTATTTT
TRBD1	.	TRBV28	TRBJ1-1	CASSRRGLEAFF	TGTGCCAGCAGTCGAAGGGGGCTTGAAGCTTTCTTT
.	.	TRBV18	TRBJ2-3	CASSPENPGSTDTQYF	TGTGCCAGCTCACCTGAAAATCCGGGGTCCACAGATACGCAGTATTTT
TRBD1	.	TRBV2	TRBJ2-3	CASRPTGGTDTQYF	TGTGCCAGCAGGCCTACAGGGGGTACAGATACGCAGTATTTT
TRBD1	.	TRBV11-2	TRBJ1-5	CASSGGQGRQPQHF	TGTGCCAGCAGCGGGGGACAGGGGCGTCAGCCCCAGCATTTT
.	.	TRBV6-5	TRBJ1-6	CASSKPGTRDSPLHF	TGTGCCAGCTCAAAACCGGGAACGAGGGATTCACCCCTCCACTTT
.	.	TRBV7-9	TRBJ2-2	CASSLVPAGTGELFF	TGTGCCAGCAGCTTAGTCCCAGCAGGCACCGGGGAGCTGTTTTTT
TRBD1	once	TRBV7-9	TRBJ2-1	CASRDGQGARNEQFF	TGTGCCAGCAGGGACGGACAGGGGGCAAGGAATGAGCAGTTCTTC
TRBD1	few	TRBV6-2/TRBV6-3	TRBJ1-6	CASSIQGVGNSPLHF	TGTGCCAGCAGTATTCAGGGGGTTGGTAATTCACCCCTCCACTTT
.	.	TRBV19	TRBJ1-1	CASRIAGVTEAFF	TGTGCCAGTAGAATAGCGGGGGTAACTGAAGCTTTCTTT
.	few	TRBV6-6	TRBJ1-4	CASSSTGEKLFF	TGTGCCAGCAGTTCCACAGGAGAAAAACTGTTTTTT
TRBD1	.	TRBV14	TRBJ2-5	CASSQDVGQGARETQYF	TGTGCCAGCAGCCAAGATGTTGGTCAGGGGGCCAGAGAGACCCAGTACTTC
.	once	TRBV19	TRBJ2-3	CASSIGRRNPDTQYF	TGTGCCAGTAGTATAGGGAGGAGAAATCCAGATACGCAGTATTTT
.	.	TRBV29-1	TRBJ1-1	CSVKRQRDTEAFF	TGCAGCGTTAAGAGGCAACGGGACACTGAAGCTTTCTTT
TRBD1	.	TRBV19	TRBJ2-2	CASDRGANTGELFF	TGTGCCAGCGACAGGGGGGCGAACACCGGGGAGCTGTTTTTT
TRBD1	.	TRBV24-1	TRBJ1-5	CATSETGGGNQPQHF	TGTGCCACCAGTGAGACAGGGGGGGGCAATCAGCCCCAGCATTTT
TRBD2	.	TRBV3-1/TRBV3-2	TRBJ2-1	CASSQNLAGGYNEQFF	TGTGCCAGCAGCCAAAATTTGGCGGGAGGATACAATGAGCAGTTCTTC
.	.	TRBV7-8	TRBJ2-7	CASSPRDIFSEQYF	TGTGCCAGCAGCCCCCGGGACATTTTTTCCGAGCAGTACTTC
TRBD2	.	TRBV2	TRBJ2-5	CASSPIRGVGETQYF	TGTGCCAGCAGTCCTATCCGGGGGGTAGGAGAGACCCAGTACTTC
TRBD1	once	TRBV7-9	TRBJ2-7	CASSASQGSYSYEQYF	TGTGCCAGCAGCGCGTCACAGGGGAGTTACTCCTACGAGCAGTACTTC